What follows is one TCR beta chain and its context. Its specificity is unknown. Sequencing used immunoSEQ multiplex PCR; TCRdb keeps in-frame clones, though not all of them. The sample lists around 22,000 clones, about three quarters occurring once. Trimming cost V 2 bases and J 4 bases, with 15 bases left between them. Germline V gene lookup returns CDR1 SGDLS and CDR2 YYNGEE. This CDR3 contains 15 residues. The data belong to a study of pediatric ulcerative colitis. About the research overall: Disease was pancolitis in six or seven and left-sided in two, histology-confirmed. Study-wide findings and caveats: This repertoire reflects total lymphocytes rather than subpopulations like regulatory T cells.

The rectum was sampled with one to two pinch biopsies at colonoscopy. Sequencing was performed on gut tissue. This chain uses TRBV9 with TRBJ1-1, with a weak D call TRBD1 (5 bases). The receptor's source is a boy between 10 and 17 years old with severe ulcerative colitis. The CDR3 sequence is CASSVQGDGSTEAFF. CDR3 DNA sequence: TGTGCCAGCAGCGTCCAAGGGGACGGGAGCACTGAAGCTTTCTTT.